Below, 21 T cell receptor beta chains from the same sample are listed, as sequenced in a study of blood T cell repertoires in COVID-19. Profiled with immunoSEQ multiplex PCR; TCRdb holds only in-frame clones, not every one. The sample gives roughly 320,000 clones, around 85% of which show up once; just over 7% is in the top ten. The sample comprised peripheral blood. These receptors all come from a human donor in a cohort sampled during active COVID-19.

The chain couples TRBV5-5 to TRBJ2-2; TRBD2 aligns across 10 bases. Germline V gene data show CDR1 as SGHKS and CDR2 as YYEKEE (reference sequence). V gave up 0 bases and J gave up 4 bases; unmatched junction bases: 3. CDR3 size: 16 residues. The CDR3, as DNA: TGTGCCAGCAGCTTGGGACTAGCGGGTCTCACCGGGGAGCTGTTTTTT. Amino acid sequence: CASSLGLAGLTGELFF.

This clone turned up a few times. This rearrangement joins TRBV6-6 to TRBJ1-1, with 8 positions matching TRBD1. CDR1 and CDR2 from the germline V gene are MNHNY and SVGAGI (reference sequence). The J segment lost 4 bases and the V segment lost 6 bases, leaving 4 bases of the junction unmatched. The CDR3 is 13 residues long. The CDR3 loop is CASSQTGGTEAFF. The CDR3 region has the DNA TGTGCCAGCAGCCAAACAGGGGGCACTGAAGCTTTCTTT.

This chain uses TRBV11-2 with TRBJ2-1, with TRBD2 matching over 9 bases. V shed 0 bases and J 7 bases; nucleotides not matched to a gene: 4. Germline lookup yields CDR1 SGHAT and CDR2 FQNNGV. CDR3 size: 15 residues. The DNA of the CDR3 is TGTGCCAGCAGCTTAGAGTCTAGCGGGGCGAATGAGCAGTTCTTC. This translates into CASSLESSGANEQFF.

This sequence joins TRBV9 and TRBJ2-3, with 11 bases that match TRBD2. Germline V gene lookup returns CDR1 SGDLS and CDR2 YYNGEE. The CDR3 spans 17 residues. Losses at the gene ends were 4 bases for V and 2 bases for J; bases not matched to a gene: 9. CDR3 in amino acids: CASSPSTSGATTDTQYF. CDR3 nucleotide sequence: TGTGCCAGCAGCCCTTCGACTAGCGGGGCCACCACAGATACGCAGTATTTT.

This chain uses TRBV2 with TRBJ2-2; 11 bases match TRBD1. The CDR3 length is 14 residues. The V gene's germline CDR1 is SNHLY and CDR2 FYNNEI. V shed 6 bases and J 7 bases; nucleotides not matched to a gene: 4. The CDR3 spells CASRKGQGDGELFF. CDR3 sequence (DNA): TGTGCCAGCAGGAAGGGACAGGGGGACGGGGAGCTGTTTTTT.

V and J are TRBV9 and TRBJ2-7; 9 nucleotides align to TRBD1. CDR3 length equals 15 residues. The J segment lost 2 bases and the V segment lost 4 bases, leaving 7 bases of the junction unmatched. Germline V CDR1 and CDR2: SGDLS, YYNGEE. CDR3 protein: CASSTGQGPTYEQYF. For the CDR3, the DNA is TGTGCCAGCAGCACCGGACAGGGGCCGACCTACGAGCAGTACTTC.

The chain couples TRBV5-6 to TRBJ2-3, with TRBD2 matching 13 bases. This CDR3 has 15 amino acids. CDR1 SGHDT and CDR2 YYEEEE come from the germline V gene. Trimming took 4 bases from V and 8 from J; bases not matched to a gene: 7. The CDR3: CASSGGTSGEGTQYF. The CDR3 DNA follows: TGTGCCAGCAGCGGAGGGACTAGCGGGGAGGGTACGCAGTATTTT.

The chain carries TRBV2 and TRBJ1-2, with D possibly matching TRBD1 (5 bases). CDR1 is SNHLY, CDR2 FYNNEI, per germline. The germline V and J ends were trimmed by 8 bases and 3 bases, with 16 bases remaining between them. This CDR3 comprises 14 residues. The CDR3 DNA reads TGTGCCAGCGGAAGAGAAGCGACAGACTATGGCTACACCTTC. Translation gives CASGREATDYGYTF.

For the CDR3, the DNA is TGTGCCAGCAGCCAAGAACCCCGTGGCCTCGTCTACGAGCAGTACTTC. Translated: CASSQEPRGLVYEQYF. The J gene is TRBJ2-7, the V gene TRBV4-2; no clear D gene. With 0 bases removed from V and 3 bases from J, the gap between germline ends came to 15 bases. Germline CDR1 reads LGHNA; CDR2 reads YNFKEQ. The CDR3 is 16 residues long.

CDR3 sequence: CASTKRMSGARDEQYF. The CDR3, as DNA: TGTGCCAGCACTAAAAGGATGTCAGGGGCGCGCGACGAGCAGTACTTC. The chain is built from TRBV5-4 and TRBJ2-7; a weak D match, TRBD1 (6 bases). Trimming pared 6 bases from V and 5 bases from J, leaving 24 bases between. Germline lookup yields CDR1 SGHNT and CDR2 YYREEE (reference sequence). The CDR3 runs 16 residues. Filled out from reference TRBV5-4 and TRBJ2-7, the complete variable domain reads ETGVTQSPTHLIKTRGQQVTLRCSSQSGHNTVSWYQQALGQGPQFIFQYYREEENGRGNFPPRFSGLQFPNYSSELNVNALELDDSALYLCASTKRMSGARDEQYFGPGTRLTVT.

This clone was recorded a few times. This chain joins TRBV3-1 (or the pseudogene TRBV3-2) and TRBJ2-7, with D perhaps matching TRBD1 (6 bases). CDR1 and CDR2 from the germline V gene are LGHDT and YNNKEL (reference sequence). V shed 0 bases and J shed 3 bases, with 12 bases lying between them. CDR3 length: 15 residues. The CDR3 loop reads CASSQETGHLYEQYF. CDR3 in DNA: TGTGCCAGCAGCCAAGAGACGGGACACCTCTACGAGCAGTACTTC.

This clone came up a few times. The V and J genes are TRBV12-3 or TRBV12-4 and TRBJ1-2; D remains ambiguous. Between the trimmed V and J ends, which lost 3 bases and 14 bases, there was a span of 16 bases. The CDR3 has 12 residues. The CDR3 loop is CASSFGLREVTF. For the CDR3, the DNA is TGTGCCAGCAGTTTCGGACTAAGGGAAGTAACCTTC.

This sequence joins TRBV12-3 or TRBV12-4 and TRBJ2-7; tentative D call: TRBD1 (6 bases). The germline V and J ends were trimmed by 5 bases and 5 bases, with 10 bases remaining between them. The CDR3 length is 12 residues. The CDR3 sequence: CASSPNRDEQYF. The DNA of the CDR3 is TGTGCCAGCAGTCCAAACAGGGACGAGCAGTACTTC.

CDR3 DNA sequence: TGTGCCAGCAGTCCCGTCCGGCGAGCGTTGGACACCGGGGAGCTGTTTTTT. As protein: CASSPVRRALDTGELFF. The genes are TRBV27 and TRBJ2-2; no definite D call. This CDR3 is built from 17 residues. The germline gives CDR1 MNHEY, CDR2 SMNVEV (reference sequence). V was pared by 5 bases and J by 3 bases, with 19 bases between.

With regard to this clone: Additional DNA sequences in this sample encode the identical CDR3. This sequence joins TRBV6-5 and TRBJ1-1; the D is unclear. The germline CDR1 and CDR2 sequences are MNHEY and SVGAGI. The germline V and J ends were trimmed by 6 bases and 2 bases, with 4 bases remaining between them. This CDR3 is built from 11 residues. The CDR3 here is CASRRNTEAFF. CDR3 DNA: TGTGCCAGCAGGAGAAACACTGAAGCTTTCTTT.

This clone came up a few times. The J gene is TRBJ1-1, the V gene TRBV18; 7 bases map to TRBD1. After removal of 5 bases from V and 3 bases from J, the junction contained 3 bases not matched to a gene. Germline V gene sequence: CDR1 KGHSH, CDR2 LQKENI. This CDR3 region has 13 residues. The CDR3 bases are TGTGCCAGCTCATCCGACAGGGACACTGAAGCTTTCTTT. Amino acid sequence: CASSSDRDTEAFF.

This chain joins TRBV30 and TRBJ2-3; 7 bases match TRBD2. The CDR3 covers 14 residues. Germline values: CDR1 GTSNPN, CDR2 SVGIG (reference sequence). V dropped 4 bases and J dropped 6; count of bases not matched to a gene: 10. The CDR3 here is CAWTPSGAYDTQYF. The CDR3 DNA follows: TGTGCCTGGACGCCGAGCGGGGCATATGATACGCAGTATTTT.

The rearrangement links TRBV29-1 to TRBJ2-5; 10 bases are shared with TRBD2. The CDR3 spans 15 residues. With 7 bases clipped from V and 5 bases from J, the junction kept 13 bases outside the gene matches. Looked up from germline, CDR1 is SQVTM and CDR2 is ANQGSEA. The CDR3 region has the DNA TGCAGCGCGAGCGGGGGGGTAGTAGTAGTCGAGACCCAGTACTTC. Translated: CSASGGVVVVETQYF.

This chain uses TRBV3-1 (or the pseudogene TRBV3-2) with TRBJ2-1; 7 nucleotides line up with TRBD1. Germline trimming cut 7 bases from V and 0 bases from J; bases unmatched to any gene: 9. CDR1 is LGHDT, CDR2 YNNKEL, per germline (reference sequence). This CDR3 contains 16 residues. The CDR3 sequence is CASKNRGPDSYNEQFF. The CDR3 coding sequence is TGTGCCAGCAAAAACAGGGGTCCCGACTCCTACAATGAGCAGTTCTTC.

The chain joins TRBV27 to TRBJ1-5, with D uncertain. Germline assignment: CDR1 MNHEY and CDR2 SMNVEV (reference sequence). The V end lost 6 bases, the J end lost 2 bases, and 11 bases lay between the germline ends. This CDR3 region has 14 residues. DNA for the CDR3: TGTGCCAGCAGCCCACCCGGGGGCAATCAGCCCCAGCATTTT. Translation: CASSPPGGNQPQHF.

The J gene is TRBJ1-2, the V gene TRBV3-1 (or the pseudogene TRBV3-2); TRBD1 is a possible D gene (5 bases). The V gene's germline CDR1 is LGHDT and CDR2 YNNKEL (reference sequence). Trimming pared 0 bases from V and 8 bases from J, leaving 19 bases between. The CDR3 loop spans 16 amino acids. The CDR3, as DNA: TGTGCCAGCAGCCAAGAGGGGCAGGTCGGTATGTCGGGCTACACCTTC. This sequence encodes CASSQEGQVGMSGYTF.